What follows are 22 T cell receptor beta chains derived from one specimen sequenced in a study of shared clonotypes between healthy human individuals. The repertoire was sequenced with immunoSEQ multiplex PCR; TCRdb's copy has only in-frame clones and lacks some. Here the sample spans about 980,000 clones, 76% being singletons. Sequences were obtained from memory CD4+ T cells sorted from blood. Subset denoted: CD45RA-negative fraction. Receptors originate from a man in his late teens or twenties in good health.

The rearrangement joins TRBV7-9 to TRBJ2-7; D unclear. CDR3 size: 19 residues. Germline loops: CDR1 SEHNR, CDR2 FQNEAQ (reference sequence). V was shortened by 5 bases and J by 2 bases, with 28 bases between the two germline ends. Written as DNA, the CDR3 is TGTGCCAGCAGCCCACGACCTCTTTTAACGGGCCTAAGCCCCTACGAGCAGTACTTC. Its translation is CASSPRPLLTGLSPYEQYF.

This clone showed up just a few times. Other DNA sequences in this sample translate to the same CDR3. This rearrangement joins TRBV7-2 to TRBJ2-5; 12 bases map to TRBD2. The CDR3 is made up of 14 amino acids. With 4 bases clipped from V and 4 bases from J, the junction kept 1 base outside the gene matches. CDR1 and CDR2 from the germline V gene are SGHTA and FQGNSA. DNA of the CDR3: TGTGCCAGCAGCTCGGGACTAGCGGGAGAGACCCAGTACTTC. It translates to CASSSGLAGETQYF.

The V gene is TRBV30, the J gene TRBJ2-5, with D hard to call. Gene TRBJ2-7 matches the end of the DNA better, so the J call may be wrong. Germline CDR1 is GTSNPN and CDR2 is SVGIG (reference sequence). The CDR3 loop spans 12 amino acids. The CDR3, as DNA: TGTGCCTGGAGTTTAGGGTACTACGAGCAGTACTTC. Its protein is CAWSLGYYEQYF.

This clone was picked up one time. The chain couples TRBV7-9 to TRBJ2-5, with D perhaps TRBD2 (5 bases). Per germline, CDR1 SEHNR and CDR2 FQNEAQ (reference sequence). The CDR3 length is 12 residues. The V end was cut by 5 bases, the J end by 9 bases, with 13 bases between. The DNA for the CDR3 is TGTGCCAGCAGCCAAGAGTCGGAGGCCCAGTACTTC. Its protein product is CASSQESEAQYF.

Details on this clone: Additional DNA sequences in this sample encode the identical CDR3. V gene TRBV7-2 combines with J gene TRBJ2-5; D might be TRBD1 or TRBD2, each matching 5 bases. The germline V gene encodes CDR1 SGHTA and CDR2 FQGNSA. The CDR3 consists of 13 residues. Trimming cost V 1 base and J 4 bases, with 7 bases left between them. The CDR3 spells CASSLERGETQYF. In nucleotides, the CDR3 is TGTGCCAGCAGCTTAGAGAGGGGAGAGACCCAGTACTTC.

The J gene is TRBJ2-1, the V gene TRBV5-1; 7 nucleotides line up with TRBD1. J lost 5 bases, V lost 4 bases, and 12 bases had no gene match. The CDR3 contains 16 residues. Germline CDR1 and CDR2: SGHRS and YFSETQ. CDR3 nucleotides: TGCGCCAGCAGCAGGGCCCCCGGGACAGTAAACAATGAGCAGTTCTTC. It yields the protein CASSRAPGTVNNEQFF.

This clone has a single count. The gene calls are TRBV15 and TRBJ2-4, with D perhaps being TRBD1 or TRBD2 (5 bases each). Trimming left V 0 bases short and J 6 bases short, with 21 bases between. Germline V gene lookup returns CDR1 LNHNV and CDR2 YYDKDF (reference sequence). This CDR3 comprises 18 residues. The CDR3 protein is CATSRDDTGPGTGNIQYF. The CDR3 bases are TGTGCCACCAGCAGAGATGATACAGGACCCGGGACGGGAAACATTCAGTACTTC.

The gene calls are TRBV19 and TRBJ2-7; D is uncertain. Trimming removed 6 bases from V and 3 bases from J, with 6 bases in between. The CDR3 consists of 11 residues. The V gene's germline CDR1 is LNHDA and CDR2 SQIVND (reference sequence). The CDR3 here is CASRALYEQYF. The CDR3 bases are TGTGCCAGTAGGGCTCTCTACGAGCAGTACTTC.

CDR3 in DNA: TGTGCCAGCAGTCGAGGGAGAACAACTAATGAAAAACTGTTTTTT. This translates into CASSRGRTTNEKLFF. The gene calls are TRBV2 and TRBJ1-4, with D hard to call. The length of the CDR3 is 15 residues. Trimming shortened V by 5 bases and J by 0 bases, and 10 bases separated the two germline ends. Germline-derived CDR1 and CDR2 are SNHLY and FYNNEI. The full variable domain, rest sourced from reference TRBV2 and TRBJ1-4, is EPEVTQTPSHQVTQMGQEVILRCVPISNHLYFYWYRQILGQKVEFLVSFYNNEISEKSEIFDDQFSVERPDGSNFTLKIRSTKLEDSAMYFCASSRGRTTNEKLFFGSGTQLSVL.

The chain is built from TRBV30 and TRBJ2-4, with a possible D match to TRBD1 (6 bases). Germline values: CDR1 GTSNPN, CDR2 SVGIG (reference sequence). Trimming shortened V by 2 bases and J by 1 base, and 9 bases separated the two germline ends. This CDR3 region has 14 residues. The CDR3 reads CAWSTTGAKNIQYF. CDR3 sequence (DNA): TGTGCCTGGAGTACTACAGGGGCCAAAAACATTCAGTACTTC.

The chain is built from TRBV10-3 and TRBJ2-1; D is perhaps TRBD1 (7 bases). Germline CDR1 ENHRY, CDR2 SYGVKD. Trimming took 6 bases from V and 4 from J, leaving 13 bases between them. The CDR3 consists of 14 residues. The CDR3 bases are TGTGCCATCAGGGAGGGGGCTACGTACAATGAGCAGTTCTTC. Protein: CAIREGATYNEQFF.

The gene calls are TRBV7-9 and TRBJ1-5, with TRBD1 matching over 9 bases. J lost 5 bases, V lost 5 bases, and 4 bases had no gene match. Germline CDR1 SEHNR, CDR2 FQNEAQ (reference sequence). The CDR3 has 14 residues. For the CDR3, the DNA is TGTGCCAGCAGCGTTGACAGGGGGGATCAGCCCCAGCATTTT. Translation: CASSVDRGDQPQHF.

This clone showed up just once. The J gene is TRBJ1-1, the V gene TRBV4-3, with D perhaps matching TRBD1 (6 bases). Germline CDR1 reads LGHNA; CDR2 reads YSLEER. The V end was cut by 3 bases, the J end by 1 base, with 15 bases between. The CDR3 is made up of 16 amino acids. CDR3 sequence: CASSQKQGRANTEAFF. CDR3 sequence (DNA): TGCGCCAGCAGCCAGAAACAGGGAAGGGCGAACACTGAAGCTTTCTTT.

The CDR3 sequence: CSVTGQHEQFF. The CDR3, as DNA: TGCAGCGTTACGGGACAACATGAGCAGTTCTTC. The rearrangement links TRBV29-1 to TRBJ2-1; tentatively, D is TRBD1 (6 bases). Germline V gene data show CDR1 as SQVTM and CDR2 as ANQGSEA. Trimming left V 5 bases short and J 8 bases short, with 10 bases between. The CDR3 runs to 11 residues.

The chain uses TRBV4-2 and TRBJ1-4, with 10 bases matching TRBD1. V lost 0 bases and J lost 4; bases outside the gene matches: 5. Germline loops: CDR1 LGHNA, CDR2 YNFKEQ. This CDR3 contains 17 residues. The CDR3 protein is CASSQDGTGDSNEKLFF. The CDR3 DNA follows: TGTGCCAGCAGCCAAGACGGGACAGGGGATAGTAATGAAAAACTGTTTTTT.

The gene calls are TRBV9 and TRBJ2-7; D unclear. Trimming shortened V by 0 bases and J by 0 bases, and 10 bases separated the two germline ends. The CDR3 sequence is 15 residues long. The germline V gene encodes CDR1 SGDLS and CDR2 YYNGEE. CDR3 bases: TGTGCCAGCAGCGTAGGATCCTTAAGCTCCTACGAGCAGTACTTC. Translated: CASSVGSLSSYEQYF.

The chain uses TRBV7-2 and TRBJ2-7; TRBD2 matches at 9 bases. V shed 1 base, J shed 2 bases, and the junction held 9 bases outside the gene matches. CDR3 length equals 17 residues. Germline V gene sequence: CDR1 SGHTA, CDR2 FQGNSA. In nucleotides, the CDR3 is TGTGCCAGCAGCTTAGGGGTTCTTGCGGGAGGGACCTACGAGCAGTACTTC. Translating it yields CASSLGVLAGGTYEQYF.

V is TRBV7-3 and J is TRBJ1-2, with TRBD1 matching 8 bases. This CDR3 has 15 residues. In germline, CDR1 is SGHTA, CDR2 FQGTGA. J gave up 2 bases and V 4 bases, and 6 bases lay outside the gene matches. This CDR3 reads CASSSTDRGNYGYTF. CDR3 bases: TGTGCCAGCAGCTCAACCGACAGGGGAAACTATGGCTACACCTTC. The full variable domain, with the rest looked up from reference TRBV7-3 and TRBJ1-2, is GAGVSQTPSNKVTEKGKYVELRCDPISGHTALYWYRQSLGQGPEFLIYFQGTGAADDSGLPNDRFFAVRPEGSVSTLKIQRTERGDSAVYLCASSSTDRGNYGYTFGSGTRLTVV.

A remark on this clone: One end of the junction does not line up with germline, which may come from a read error. The chain employs TRBV6-5 and TRBJ1-2, with D possibly TRBD1 on 6 matching bases. Looked up from germline, CDR1 is MNHEY and CDR2 is SVGAGI. The CDR3 length is 13 residues. CDR3 region: CASSYGTNSGYTF. The CDR3 nucleotides are TGTGCCAGCAGTTACGGGACAAACTCTGGCTACACCTTC.

The chain couples TRBV11-2 to TRBJ1-2; a possible D gene is TRBD1 (6 bases). V was clipped by 4 bases and J by 4 bases, with 19 bases between them. The CDR3 is made up of 16 amino acids. CDR1 and CDR2 (germline): SGHAT, FQNNGV. The CDR3 DNA follows: TGTGCCAGCAGCTCCTCGGGGGCGGTTGGAAGCTATGGCTACACCTTC. Protein sequence: CASSSSGAVGSYGYTF.

The chain recombines TRBV28 with TRBJ1-4, with no clear D. Deletions cut 3 bases from V and 3 bases from J, with 11 bases between. The CDR3 has 15 amino acids. The germline V gene encodes CDR1 MDHEN and CDR2 SYDVKM. CDR3: CASSLTGGPNEKLFF. DNA of the CDR3: TGTGCCAGCAGTTTGACGGGTGGGCCTAATGAAAAACTGTTTTTT.

Concerning this clone itself: Compared with germline, one end of the junction differs, possibly owing to a read error. The rearrangement links TRBV27 to TRBJ2-3; tentative D call: TRBD1 (5 bases). Germline V gene sequence: CDR1 MNHEY, CDR2 SMNVEV (reference sequence). The CDR3 is made up of 14 amino acids. CDR3 sequence (DNA): TGTGCCAGCAGTCAGACCTATACCACAGGTACGCAGTATTTT. Its translation: CASSQTYTTGTQYF.